Sequencing of this T cell receptor (beta chain) was carried out in a study of radiation and T cells in renal cell carcinoma. The repertoire was sequenced with immunoSEQ multiplex PCR; TCRdb's copy has only in-frame clones and lacks some. The sample holds fewer than 150,000 clones; 88% are singletons and the top ten take about 5%. This CDR3 spans 15 amino acids. Germline lookup yields CDR1 MDHEN and CDR2 SYDVKM. V lost 8 bases, J lost 1 base, and 15 bases lay in between. Specified time point: blood 2 weeks post-SBRT. Noted treatment: 15 Gy SBRT to primary tumor, nephrectomy 4 weeks later. The sequencing here drew on blood, taken from a patient whose treatment included radiotherapy and nephrectomy. This chain uses TRBV28 with TRBJ1-5; no reliable D call. The clonotype was recovered from a woman in her 70s with renal cell carcinoma. The CDR3 spells CASRTGSVSNQPQHF. The CDR3 DNA follows: TGTGCCAGCCGCACGGGGTCGGTAAGCAATCAGCCCCAGCATTTT.